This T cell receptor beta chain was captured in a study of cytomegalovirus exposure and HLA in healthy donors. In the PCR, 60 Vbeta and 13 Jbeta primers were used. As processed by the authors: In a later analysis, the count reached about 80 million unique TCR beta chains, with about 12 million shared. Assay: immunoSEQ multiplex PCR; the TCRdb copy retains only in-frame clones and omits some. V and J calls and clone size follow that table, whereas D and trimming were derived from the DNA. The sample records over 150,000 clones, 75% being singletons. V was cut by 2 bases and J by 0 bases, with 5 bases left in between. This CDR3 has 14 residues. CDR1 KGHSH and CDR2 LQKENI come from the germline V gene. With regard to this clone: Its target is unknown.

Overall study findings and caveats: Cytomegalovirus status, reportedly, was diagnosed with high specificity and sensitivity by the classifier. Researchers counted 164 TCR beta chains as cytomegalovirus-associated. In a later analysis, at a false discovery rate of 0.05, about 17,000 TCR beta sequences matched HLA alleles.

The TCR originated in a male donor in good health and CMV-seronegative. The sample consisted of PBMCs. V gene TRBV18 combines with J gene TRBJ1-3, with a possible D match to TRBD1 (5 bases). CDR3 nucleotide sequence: TGTGCCAGCTCACCAGACAGCTCTGGAAACACCATATATTTT. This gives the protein CASSPDSSGNTIYF.